This T cell receptor (beta chain) was recorded in a study of neurological immune-mediated disorders. This clonotype was observed many times. Using its own MiXCR run on the 5' RACE reads, TCRdb lists one record per CDR3 protein. The table lists 15,000 to 20,000 distinct CDR3 sequences, 11% to 15% of them singletons, with 7.8% in the top ten. Germline CDR1 SGHDT, CDR2 YYEEEE. V shed 4 bases and J 4 bases; nucleotides not matched to a gene: 4. This CDR3 has 14 residues. The clonotype was recovered from a woman aged 55 to 70 with HTLV-1-associated myelopathy (HAM/TSP). The sequenced sample was CD4+ T cells from blood. The rearrangement links TRBV5-6 to TRBJ1-5, with 8 bases identical to TRBD1. As DNA, the CDR3 is TGTGCCAGCAGCGAACAGGGGGTGAATCAGCCCCAGCATTTT. As protein: CASSEQGVNQPQHF.